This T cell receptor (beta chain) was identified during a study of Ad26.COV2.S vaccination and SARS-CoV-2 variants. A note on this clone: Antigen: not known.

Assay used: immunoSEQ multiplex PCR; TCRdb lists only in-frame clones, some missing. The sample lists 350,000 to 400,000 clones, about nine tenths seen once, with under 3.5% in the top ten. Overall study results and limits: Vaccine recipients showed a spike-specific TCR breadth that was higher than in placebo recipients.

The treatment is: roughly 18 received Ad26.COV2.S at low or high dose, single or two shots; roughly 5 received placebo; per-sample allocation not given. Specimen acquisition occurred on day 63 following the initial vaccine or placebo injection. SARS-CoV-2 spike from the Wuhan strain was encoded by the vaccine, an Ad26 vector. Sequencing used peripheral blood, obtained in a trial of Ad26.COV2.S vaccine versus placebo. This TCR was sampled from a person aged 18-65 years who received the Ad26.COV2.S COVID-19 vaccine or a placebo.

For the CDR3, the DNA is TGTGCCAGCAGCCAAGCAGGGGGCAAGACTGAAGCTTTCTTT. It is translated as CASSQAGGKTEAFF. The chain employs TRBV3-1 (or the pseudogene TRBV3-2) and TRBJ1-1; 8 bases line up with TRBD1. Germline V lookup: CDR1 LGHDT, CDR2 YNNKEL (reference sequence). Trimming removed 1 base from V and 5 bases from J; junction bases left unmatched: 3. CDR3 size: 14 residues.